The 22 T cell receptor beta chains presented below share a single source sample, sequenced in a study of cytomegalovirus exposure and HLA in healthy donors. The PCR made use of 60 Vbeta and 13 Jbeta primers. Libraries were prepared by immunoSEQ multiplex PCR; TCRdb keeps only in-frame clonotypes and omits some of them. The sample gives 70,000 to 100,000 clones, 75% to 85% of which show up once; approximately 29% is in the top ten. Sequenced input: PBMCs. The source of these receptors is a man aged 45-65 years in good health and CMV-seropositive.

The chain joins TRBV6-5 to TRBJ1-2, with a weak D call TRBD1 (6 bases). The V gene's germline CDR1 is MNHEY and CDR2 SVGAGI. Trimming stripped 2 bases from V and 6 bases from J, with 16 bases between. This CDR3 has 15 residues. CDR3 sequence (DNA): TGTGCCAGCAGTTACGCCGAGACAGGTGTGAATGGCTACACCTTC. It yields the protein CASSYAETGVNGYTF.

In its sample, this clone was seen a few times. The chain employs TRBV6-1 and TRBJ1-5; D is possibly TRBD1 (5 bases). The V gene's germline CDR1 is MNHNS and CDR2 SASEGT. Trimming left V 6 bases short and J 0 bases short, with 9 bases between. The length of the CDR3 is 14 residues. The CDR3 here is CASSQGGSNQPQHF. The CDR3 DNA sequence: TGTGCCAGCAGCCAGGGAGGTAGCAATCAGCCCCAGCATTTT.

The chain carries TRBV6-9 and TRBJ2-5; D not certain. V was clipped by 0 bases and J by 2 bases, with 7 bases between them. Germline V lookup: CDR1 MNHGY, CDR2 SVAAGI. This CDR3 is built from 14 residues. This CDR3 reads CASSYSSLQETQYF. CDR3 sequence (DNA): TGTGCCAGCAGTTATTCGAGCTTACAAGAGACCCAGTACTTC.

The chain carries TRBV9 and TRBJ2-3, with D possibly matching TRBD1 (6 bases). Per the germline V gene, CDR1 is SGDLS and CDR2 is YYNGEE. The V gene lost 4 bases and the J gene lost 0 bases, with 12 bases spanning the gap. The CDR3 covers 15 residues. The CDR3 region is CASSLRTASTDTQYF. The CDR3 coding sequence is TGTGCCAGCAGCCTACGGACAGCTAGCACAGATACGCAGTATTTT.

This chain links TRBV19 with TRBJ1-2; 9 bases agree with TRBD1. The germline gives CDR1 LNHDA, CDR2 SQIVND (reference sequence). V was clipped by 6 bases and J by 4 bases; unmatched bases: 9. The CDR3 runs to 15 residues. The CDR3 loop is CASSSSGTGIYGYTF. CDR3 in DNA: TGTGCCAGTAGCTCTTCCGGGACAGGGATCTATGGCTACACCTTC.

This clone was seen a few times. The V gene is TRBV4-2, the J gene TRBJ1-1; a possible D gene is TRBD1 (5 bases). Germline CDR1 LGHNA, CDR2 YNFKEQ. The CDR3 runs 14 residues. The V end lost 3 bases, the J end lost 1 base, and 9 bases lay between the germline ends. CDR3 in DNA: TGTGCCAGCAGCCACAGGGCTGAGAACACTGAAGCTTTCTTT. Its translation is CASSHRAENTEAFF.

The V gene is TRBV7-5, the J gene TRBJ2-7; no DNA check was done on the table's D call, TRBD2. TRBV7-5 is noted as a pseudogene. This CDR3 has 17 amino acids. CDR3 residues: CVRSCQVRTSLRGEQYF. Written as DNA, the CDR3 is TGTGTCAGAAGCTGCCAGGTCAGGACTAGCCTTCGCGGGGAGCAGTACTTC.

V is TRBV7-9 and J is TRBJ1-1, with a possible D match to TRBD1 (5 bases). The length of the CDR3 is 13 residues. Germline V CDR1 and CDR2: SEHNR, FQNEAQ (reference sequence). Between the trimmed V and J ends, which lost 5 bases and 1 base, there was a span of 8 bases. The CDR3: CASSRGTNTEAFF. CDR3 nucleotide sequence: TGTGCCAGCAGCCGCGGGACGAACACTGAAGCTTTCTTT. The variable domain in full, completed from reference TRBV7-9 and TRBJ1-1, reads DTGVSQNPRHKITKRGQNVTFRCDPISEHNRLYWYRQTLGQGPEFLTYFQNEAQLEKSRLLSDRFSAERPKGSFSTLEIQRTEQGDSAMYLCASSRGTNTEAFFGQGTRLTVV.

The V call is TRBV2, the J call TRBJ2-2, with a weak D call TRBD1 (7 bases). Germline-derived CDR1 and CDR2 are SNHLY and FYNNEI. The CDR3 contains 16 residues. The germline V and J ends were trimmed by 5 bases and 5 bases, with 18 bases remaining between them. In DNA form, the CDR3 reads TGTGCCAGCAGTAGGATGGGGGGACAGCTGACCGGGGAGCTGTTTTTT. The encoded protein is CASSRMGGQLTGELFF.

Written as DNA, the CDR3 is TGTGCCAGCAGCCCTAACCCCCAACTAGCTTCGCAGACCCAGTACTTC. Its protein is CASSPNPQLASQTQYF. V and J are TRBV5-4 and TRBJ2-5, with TRBD2 as a possible D gene (6 bases). The ends were cut back, 4 bases at V and 6 bases at J, with 22 bases in the middle. The CDR3 has 16 residues. CDR1 and CDR2 (germline): SGHNT, YYREEE (reference sequence).

This rearrangement joins TRBV14 to TRBJ1-2, with 10 bases identical to TRBD1. CDR3 length equals 17 residues. From germline, CDR1 is SGHDN and CDR2 FVKESK. The V and J ends lost 1 base and 4 bases, in that order; junction bases with no gene match: 9. The CDR3 region is CASSQGTGGWRVYGYTF. CDR3 in DNA: TGTGCCAGCAGCCAAGGGACAGGGGGTTGGCGTGTCTATGGCTACACCTTC.

V and J are TRBV11-2 and TRBJ2-3; 8 nucleotides agree with TRBD1. Germline loops: CDR1 SGHAT, CDR2 FQNNGV. The CDR3 extends over 17 amino acids. V was clipped by 1 base and J by 5 bases; unmatched bases: 11. The CDR3 coding sequence is TGTGCCAGCAGCTTAGGGAGGGTGACAGGGGCGGAAGATACGCAGTATTTT. It codes for CASSLGRVTGAEDTQYF.

This clone appeared once. The chain combines TRBV11-2 with TRBJ2-1; D is unresolved. The CDR3 runs to 14 residues. Germline CDR1 SGHAT, CDR2 FQNNGV. V lost 4 bases and J lost 1, with 8 bases in between. CDR3: CASSSLGSYNEQFF. CDR3 DNA sequence: TGTGCCAGCAGCTCCCTCGGGTCCTACAATGAGCAGTTCTTC.

CDR3 in DNA: TGCAGCGTGGGTCGGGTGGGGGGAGGTAGCTCCTACAATGAGCAGTTCTTC. It yields the protein CSVGRVGGGSSYNEQFF. This chain links TRBV29-1 with TRBJ2-1; D perhaps matches TRBD2 (6 bases). This CDR3 contains 17 residues. Germline-derived CDR1 and CDR2 are SQVTM and ANQGSEA. The V gene lost 6 bases and the J gene lost 0 bases, with 21 bases spanning the gap.

To note about this clone: Other DNA sequences in the same sample also yield this CDR3. The chain is built from TRBV7-9 and TRBJ2-5; TRBD1 might be the D (6 bases). V was trimmed by 3 bases and J by 2 bases, leaving 10 bases between them. The CDR3 is made up of 14 amino acids. In germline, CDR1 is SEHNR, CDR2 FQNEAQ (reference sequence). The DNA of the CDR3 is TGTGCCAGCAGCTTGCGGACAGTACAAGAGACCCAGTACTTC. This translates into CASSLRTVQETQYF.

The chain links TRBV2 to TRBJ1-2, with 7 bases that match TRBD1. The length of the CDR3 is 14 residues. J lost 5 bases, V lost 5 bases, and 8 bases had no gene match. Per the germline V gene, CDR1 is SNHLY and CDR2 is FYNNEI. This chain's CDR3 is CASSFHTGEYGYTF. The CDR3, as DNA: TGTGCCAGCAGTTTCCATACAGGGGAATATGGCTACACCTTC.

V and J are TRBV30 and TRBJ1-4; possibly TRBD1 for D (5 bases). Per germline, CDR1 GTSNPN and CDR2 SVGIG (reference sequence). This CDR3 region has 14 residues. V was shortened by 4 bases and J by 6 bases, with 15 bases between the two germline ends. In DNA form, the CDR3 reads TGTGCCTGGACCCCATTGGACACTCATGAAAAACTGTTTTTT. It codes for CAWTPLDTHEKLFF.

The chain joins TRBV5-6 to TRBJ1-5; a weak D match, TRBD1 (6 bases). In germline, CDR1 is SGHDT, CDR2 YYEEEE. The length of the CDR3 is 13 residues. Trimming pared 7 bases from V and 12 bases from J, leaving 20 bases between. The CDR3 region has the DNA TGTGCCAGCCACCGACAGGACCGGCGGAGCCAGCATTTT. It is translated as CASHRQDRRSQHF.

The V and J genes are TRBV4-1 and TRBJ2-7; 8 bases align to TRBD2. Trimming removed 4 bases from V and 4 bases from J; junction bases left unmatched: 9. The CDR3 is 15 amino acids. Germline assignment: CDR1 MGHRA and CDR2 YSYEKL. The CDR3 region has the DNA TGCGCCAGCAGCCGCGTTCCCGGGGGGGGGTACGAGCAGTACTTC. It is translated as CASSRVPGGGYEQYF.

V usage is TRBV7-2 and J usage is TRBJ2-5, with 8 nucleotides matching TRBD2. The CDR3 loop spans 15 amino acids. V lost 5 bases and J lost 1; bases outside the gene matches: 6. Per the germline V gene, CDR1 is SGHTA and CDR2 is FQGNSA. Written as DNA, the CDR3 is TGTGCCAGCAGCCCTCGGGCGGGAGGCCAAGAGACCCAGTACTTC. Translation: CASSPRAGGQETQYF.

This chain uses TRBV30 with TRBJ1-6, with D unclear. Germline-derived CDR1 and CDR2 are GTSNPN and SVGIG (reference sequence). V lost 3 bases and J lost 8, with 5 bases in between. The CDR3 spans 11 residues. The CDR3 nucleotides read TGTGCCTGGAGCGCAGATTCACCCCTCCACTTT. The encoded protein is CAWSADSPLHF.

This clone has more than one count but fewer than ten. This chain links TRBV5-1 with TRBJ2-7; D call uncertain. The CDR3 runs 14 residues. Germline CDR1 reads SGHRS; CDR2 reads YFSETQ. V dropped 5 bases and J dropped 3 bases, with 15 bases sitting between them. The CDR3 DNA sequence: TGCGCCAGCAGGTTCCAGTCTCCCGACTACGAGCAGTACTTC. It specifies CASRFQSPDYEQYF. The whole variable domain, filled in from reference TRBV5-1 and TRBJ2-7, reads KAGVTQTPRYLIKTRGQQVTLSCSPISGHRSVSWYQQTPGQGLQFLFEYFSETQRNKGNFPGRFSGRQFSNSRSEMNVSTLELGDSALYLCASRFQSPDYEQYFGPGTRLTVT.